A selection of T cell receptor beta chains follows, all from one sample in a study of T cells expressing NK-cell markers. TCRdb re-analyzed the 5' RACE reads; it lists each CDR3 protein once, without DNA. The sample data list about 160,000 distinct CDR3 sequences. Specimen: blood T cells: a sorted CD56 or NKG2C T cell subset, CD4+ or CD8+ T cells, or bulk PBMC T cells (not recorded which). All receptors come from a man aged 18-70 years in good health. Both conserved end residues are part of each CDR3.

v_gene	len	j_gene	CDR3aa
TRBV11-3	13	TRBJ1-1	CASSLATGAEAFF
TRBV9	15	TRBJ1-1	CASSVAGTGGTEAFF
TRBV5-1	15	TRBJ2-7	CASSLGVAGAYEQYF
TRBV4-2	18	TRBJ1-6	CASSQERVGALGNSPLHF
TRBV3-1	17	TRBJ1-4	CASSQERTSPREEKLFF
TRBV3-1	16	TRBJ2-1	CASSQVPEGKDNEQFF
TRBV10-3	14	TRBJ1-2	CAISNGTGFDGYTF
TRBV28	14	TRBJ1-2	CASSWGQHNYGYTF
TRBV5-4	13	TRBJ2-7	CASSWTGDHEQYF
TRBV10-2	15	TRBJ1-2	CASSLGTGVGDGYTF
TRBV5-1	14	TRBJ2-7	CASSLAGNSYEQYF
TRBV7-9	14	TRBJ2-5	CASSLVTSRETQYF
TRBV20-1	13	TRBJ2-7	CSARGNARYEQYF
TRBV25-1	14	TRBJ2-5	CASSEWGQGETQYF
TRBV12-3/TRBV12-4	15	TRBJ1-2	CASSYIERSNYGYTF
TRBV20-1	12	TRBJ1-1	CSASTGPTEAFF
TRBV7-9	12	TRBJ2-1	CASSSGEGEQFF
TRBV11-2	18	TRBJ2-5	CASSFPVRPSGGQETQYF
TRBV14	17	TRBJ1-1	CASSPPQPGEWHTEAFF
TRBV12-3/TRBV12-4	14	TRBJ1-5	CASSLSSSNQPQHF